A single sample gave rise to the 11 T cell receptor beta chains below, sequenced in a study of Graves' ophthalmopathy and Graves' hyperthyroidism. The TCR beta CDR3 regions underwent amplification from RNA transcripts. First-round RT-PCR relied on HTBI primers, and a second-round multiplex PCR came next. TCRdb called the multiplex PCR reads again in MiXCR, with one record for every CDR3 protein. The sample lists about 390,000 distinct CDR3 sequences; just over 15% were seen once. The sequencing sample was made of peripheral blood. These receptors were taken from a woman under 30 with stable Graves' hyperthyroidism.

This clonotype was observed at least ten times. The gene calls are TRBV15 and TRBJ2-6, with 7 bases lining up with TRBD1. Trimming removed 1 base from V and 0 bases from J; junction bases left unmatched: 3. The germline gives CDR1 LNHNV, CDR2 YYDKDF (reference sequence). There are 17 residues in the CDR3. Here the CDR3 DNA reads TGTGCCACCAGCAGAGGGACAGGACCCTCTGGGGCCAACGTCCTGACTTTC. Its protein is CATSRGTGPSGANVLTF.

This clonotype was found a few times. The rearrangement links TRBV9 to TRBJ2-6, with no clear D. Germline V gene lookup returns CDR1 SGDLS and CDR2 YYNGEE. The CDR3 length is 17 residues. Trimming took 5 bases from V and 0 from J, leaving 15 bases between them. This chain's CDR3 is CASSPGLPHSGANVLTF. The CDR3 DNA sequence: TGTGCCAGCAGTCCTGGGCTTCCTCACTCTGGGGCCAACGTCCTGACTTTC.

This clonotype was counted a few times. This rearrangement joins TRBV4-1 to TRBJ2-7, with TRBD1 matching 10 bases. Germline loops: CDR1 MGHRA, CDR2 YSYEKL. Losses at the gene ends were 3 bases for V and 2 bases for J; bases not matched to a gene: 4. The CDR3 contains 15 residues. The CDR3 loop reads CASSHRQGAPYEQYF. The CDR3 DNA follows: TGCGCCAGCAGCCATCGACAGGGGGCCCCCTACGAGCAGTACTTC.

There are many counts of this clonotype. This chain joins TRBV6-1 and TRBJ2-5, with a weak D call TRBD2 (5 bases). Trimming removed 6 bases from V and 1 base from J, with 15 bases in between. This CDR3 is built from 15 residues. Germline CDR1 MNHNS, CDR2 SASEGT. In nucleotides, the CDR3 is TGTGCCAGCAGCCTCAGCACGGGGTTCCAAGAGACCCAGTACTTC. It translates to CASSLSTGFQETQYF.

This clonotype occurred many times. The rearrangement joins TRBV12-3 or TRBV12-4 to TRBJ1-1, with a possible D match to TRBD1 (6 bases). This CDR3 region has 17 residues. The V end lost 6 bases, the J end lost 4 bases, and 24 bases lay between the germline ends. The chain's CDR3 is CASSLLVGGSGGTEAFF. CDR3 bases: TGTGCCAGCAGCCTCCTAGTGGGGGGCTCGGGTGGCACTGAAGCTTTCTTT.

This clonotype showed up many times. The chain joins TRBV7-2 to TRBJ1-2; D is unclear. Germline-derived CDR1 and CDR2 are SGHTA and FQGNSA. The CDR3 is made up of 14 amino acids. Between the trimmed V and J ends, which lost 1 base and 7 bases, there was a span of 13 bases. The DNA for the CDR3 is TGTGCCAGCAGCTTAGATGGGGTCAGACCTGGCTACACCTTC. Translation gives CASSLDGVRPGYTF.

The sample holds many counts of this clonotype. V and J are TRBV12-3 or TRBV12-4 and TRBJ1-1, with TRBD1 matching over 7 bases. Trimming removed 6 bases from V and 4 bases from J; junction bases left unmatched: 8. The CDR3 runs 14 residues. The CDR3 loop is CASRETGLVTEAFF. In DNA form, the CDR3 reads TGTGCCAGCAGAGAGACAGGGTTAGTCACTGAAGCTTTCTTT.

This clonotype was counted only a few times. The chain joins TRBV7-8 to TRBJ2-2; D might be TRBD2 (6 bases). CDR1 and CDR2 (germline): SGHVS, FQNEAQ. The CDR3 sequence is 13 residues long. Trimming left V 2 bases short and J 5 bases short, with 6 bases between. CDR3 region: CASSLRETGELFF. The DNA of the CDR3 is TGTGCCAGCAGCTTACGGGAGACCGGGGAGCTGTTTTTT.

This clonotype has a count of ten or more. V usage is TRBV12-3 or TRBV12-4 and J usage is TRBJ1-6, with TRBD1 matching over 10 bases. The trim removed 4 bases at V and 13 bases at J, leaving 7 bases unmatched. The CDR3 is 14 amino acids. The CDR3 nucleotides are TGTGCCAGCAGTTCGGGACAGGGGTATAAGCCCCTCCACTTT. Translated: CASSSGQGYKPLHF.

At least ten counts were recorded for this clonotype. This rearrangement joins TRBV9 to TRBJ1-2; D might be TRBD1 (6 bases). The CDR3 extends over 12 amino acids. Germline values: CDR1 SGDLS, CDR2 YYNGEE. With 6 bases removed from V and 4 bases from J, the gap between germline ends came to 10 bases. CDR3 region: CASKDRSYGYTF. The CDR3 DNA follows: TGTGCCAGCAAAGACAGGTCCTATGGCTACACCTTC.

This clonotype was seen many times. The chain combines TRBV20-1 with TRBJ2-7; TRBD2 is a possible D gene (6 bases). This CDR3 has 17 residues. Germline CDR1 is DFQATT and CDR2 is SNEGSKA (reference sequence). Trimming pared 6 bases from V and 2 bases from J, leaving 26 bases between. The CDR3 DNA is TGCAGTGCCCCCATCGGGCGAGGAGTCGGAGGGACCTACGAGCAGTACTTC. It is translated as CSAPIGRGVGGTYEQYF.